The sequence of this T cell receptor beta chain was determined in a study of blood T cell repertoires in COVID-19 (dated by TCRdb to 2020 to 2021). Turning to the overall study: The collaborator samples originated in the United States, Italy and Spain and spanned the acute and convalescent phases of COVID-19. The dataset comprised deeply sampled blood TCRbeta repertoires from subjects exposed to, actively infected with, or recovered from COVID-19. HLA class I and class II types, where available, came from metadata supplied by the sample provider rather than from assay-based typing. Nearly every sample came with metadata listing a de-identified subject ID, COVID-19 status, age in years and sex. The samples were drawn from two sources: the first 160 participants of the ongoing ImmuneRACE study, and 1,254 subjects contributed by 6 global collaborators. The prospective study material was composed of cDNA or gDNA derived from T cells, B-cell-depleted T cells, or PBMCs. The repertoires were released in a freely available public database meant as a resource for research on the immune response to SARS-CoV-2. Overall study results and their limits: How much clinical and demographic metadata was included differed by source and by participant, and the metadata was provided uncurated.

Trimming accounts for 11 bases at V and 4 bases at J, while the number of junction bases matched to no gene is 8. Via the germline V gene, CDR1 is MDHEN and CDR2 SYDVKM. The CDR3 has 13 amino acids, counting the end cysteine and phenylalanine. CDR3 DNA is the only sequence kept; it has 39 bases, read in frame from the first base. The immunoSEQ Assay, a bias-controlled multiplex PCR, was used to amplify TCRbeta CDR3 regions from genomic DNA. The paper's data handling went like this. The number of nucleated cells in each sample was estimated by amplification of reference gene primers within the assay. To quantify the absolute abundance of each unique TCRbeta CDR3 rearrangement, sequence reads were collapsed and filtered. Productive Simpson clonality was computed per sample as the square root of Simpson's diversity index over productive rearrangements. Held by TCRdb, this immuneACCESS table contains in-frame sequences only and omits some clones. Under half of the omission traces to an unresolved V gene where checked; the cause of the rest is unknown. The V and J calls and clone size were taken over from that table, and D and trimming were inferred from the DNA. In all, the sample holds over 70,000 clones, and roughly 91% of those were seen once. The leading ten clones occupy under 8.5% of the sample.

Points on this clone: Its antigen remains undetermined. Per-base qualities were not stored, and no clone one base away is much larger.

In Seattle, one collaborating source enrolled patients while the infection was active and tracked those patients longitudinally over the course of disease. Each collaborating institution followed its own protocols to collect whole blood in K2EDTA tubes. For TCRbeta analysis, collaborator samples were shipped as frozen whole blood, as isolated PBMCs, or as DNA extracted from either sample type. The source is a man between 18 and 29 years old with COVID-19, enrolled during active disease. The sequenced sample was peripheral blood. The sequence joins TRBV28 to TRBJ2-5; 9 junctional bases match TRBD2. The CDR3 region has the sequence CAASGLAGETQYF. The nucleotide sequence is given as TGTGCCGCCTCGGGACTAGCAGGAGAGACCCAGTACTTC. Joined to the reference TRBV28 and TRBJ2-5 proteins, this CDR3 gives the full variable domain: DVKVTQSSRYLVKRTGEKVFLECVQDMDHENMFWYRQDPGLGLRLIYFSYDVKMKEKGDIPEGYSVSREKKERFSLILESASTNQTSMYLCAASGLAGETQYFGPGTRLLVL.